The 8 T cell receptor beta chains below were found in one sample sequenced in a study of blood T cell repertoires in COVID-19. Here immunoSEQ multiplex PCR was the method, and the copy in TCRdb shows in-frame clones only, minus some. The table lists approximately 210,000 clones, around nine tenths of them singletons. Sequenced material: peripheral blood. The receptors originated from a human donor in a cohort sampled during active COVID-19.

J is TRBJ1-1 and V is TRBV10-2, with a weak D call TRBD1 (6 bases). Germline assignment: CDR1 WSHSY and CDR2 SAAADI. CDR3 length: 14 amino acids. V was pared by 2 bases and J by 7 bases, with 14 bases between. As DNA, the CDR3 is TGCGCCAGCAGTGAGAGGGGGGGGACGAGTGAAGCTTTCTTT. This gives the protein CASSERGGTSEAFF.

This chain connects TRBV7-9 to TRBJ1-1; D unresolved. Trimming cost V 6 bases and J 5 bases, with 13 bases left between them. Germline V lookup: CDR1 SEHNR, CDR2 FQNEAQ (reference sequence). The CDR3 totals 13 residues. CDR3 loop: CASSVGVGTEAFF. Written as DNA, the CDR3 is TGTGCCAGCAGTGTGGGCGTAGGTACTGAAGCTTTCTTT.

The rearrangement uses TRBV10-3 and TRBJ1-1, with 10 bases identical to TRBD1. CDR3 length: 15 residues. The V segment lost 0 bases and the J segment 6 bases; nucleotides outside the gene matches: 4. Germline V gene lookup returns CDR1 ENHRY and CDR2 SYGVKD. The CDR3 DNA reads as TGTGCCATCAGTGAGTCACCCGGGACAGGGGCTGAAGCTTTCTTT. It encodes CAISESPGTGAEAFF.

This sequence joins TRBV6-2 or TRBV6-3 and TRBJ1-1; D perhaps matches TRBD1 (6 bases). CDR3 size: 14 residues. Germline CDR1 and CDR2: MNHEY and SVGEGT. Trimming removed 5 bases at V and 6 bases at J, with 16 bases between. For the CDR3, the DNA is TGTGCCAGCAGTAACAGGGAGACAGTCTCTGAAGCTTTCTTT. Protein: CASSNRETVSEAFF.

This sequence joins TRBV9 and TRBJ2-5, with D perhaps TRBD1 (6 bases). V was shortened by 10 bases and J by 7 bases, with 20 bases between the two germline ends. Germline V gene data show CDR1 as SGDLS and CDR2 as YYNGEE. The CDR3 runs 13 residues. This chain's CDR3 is CASNTGSGGTQYF. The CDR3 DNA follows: TGTGCCTCTAACACAGGGTCAGGTGGGACCCAGTACTTC.

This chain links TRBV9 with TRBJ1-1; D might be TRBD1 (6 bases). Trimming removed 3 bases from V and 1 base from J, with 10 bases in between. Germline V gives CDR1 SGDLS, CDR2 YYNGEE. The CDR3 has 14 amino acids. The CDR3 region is CASSGTASNTEAFF. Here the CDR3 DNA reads TGTGCCAGCAGCGGGACAGCCTCGAACACTGAAGCTTTCTTT.

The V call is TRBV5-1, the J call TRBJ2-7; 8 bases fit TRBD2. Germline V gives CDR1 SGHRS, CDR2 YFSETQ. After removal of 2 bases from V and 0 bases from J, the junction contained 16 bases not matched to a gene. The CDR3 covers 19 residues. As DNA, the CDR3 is TGCGCCAGCAGCTTACAACCAAAACGGCGGGAGGCTAGCTCCTACGAGCAGTACTTC. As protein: CASSLQPKRREASSYEQYF.

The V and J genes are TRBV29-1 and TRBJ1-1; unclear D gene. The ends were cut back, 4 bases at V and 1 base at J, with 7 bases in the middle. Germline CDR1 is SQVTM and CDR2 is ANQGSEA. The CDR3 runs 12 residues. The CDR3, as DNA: TGCAGCGTTGGTAGCCAGAACACTGAAGCTTTCTTT. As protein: CSVGSQNTEAFF.